In its sample, the clone carrying this T cell receptor beta chain was seen a few times. Its antigen is currently unknown. TCRdb redid the calling of the reads with MiXCR, one entry per CDR3 protein. Of about 180,000 distinct CDR3 sequences in the sample, 17% were seen once. The sample belongs to a study of T cell repertoires in cytomegalovirus infection. Across the whole study: CMV infection and matching HLA type were both indicated by public TCR beta signatures.

V dropped 1 base and J dropped 7 bases, with 10 bases sitting between them. The CDR3 extends over 13 amino acids. Study-level results: Pooled public TCR beta family frequency picked out CMV carriers with the relevant HLA. CMV-specific TCR beta clonotypes restricted by HLA-C dominated the ex vivo response.

V usage is TRBV12-3 or TRBV12-4 and J usage is TRBJ1-2; a weak D match, TRBD1 (6 bases). This TCR came from a human donor in good health (CMV status not recorded). Some clones in this sample may be carry-over from other donors' samples. Sequencing used CD8+ T cells from PBMCs. The CDR3 is CASSLGGGLGYTF. As DNA, the CDR3 is TGTGCCAGCAGTTTAGGCGGGGGGCTTGGCTACACCTTC.